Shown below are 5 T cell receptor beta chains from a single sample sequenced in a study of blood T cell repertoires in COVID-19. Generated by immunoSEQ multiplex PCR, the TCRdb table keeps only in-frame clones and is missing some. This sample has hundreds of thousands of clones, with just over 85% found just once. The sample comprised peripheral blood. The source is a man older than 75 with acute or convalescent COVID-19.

The CDR3 protein is CASSLGTGANTEAFF. CDR3 coding DNA: TGCGCCAGCAGCTTGGGTACAGGGGCGAACACTGAAGCTTTCTTT. The chain is built from TRBV4-1 and TRBJ1-1; 7 positions match TRBD1. Germline CDR1 MGHRA, CDR2 YSYEKL. Losses at the gene ends were 5 bases for V and 1 base for J; bases not matched to a gene: 7. The CDR3 has 15 residues.

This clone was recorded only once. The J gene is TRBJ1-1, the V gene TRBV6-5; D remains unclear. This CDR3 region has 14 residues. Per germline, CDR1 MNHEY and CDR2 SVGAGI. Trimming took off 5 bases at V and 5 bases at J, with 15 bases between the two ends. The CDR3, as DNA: TGTGCCAGCAGTCGTGGACGGTCGGGGACTGAAGCTTTCTTT. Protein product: CASSRGRSGTEAFF.

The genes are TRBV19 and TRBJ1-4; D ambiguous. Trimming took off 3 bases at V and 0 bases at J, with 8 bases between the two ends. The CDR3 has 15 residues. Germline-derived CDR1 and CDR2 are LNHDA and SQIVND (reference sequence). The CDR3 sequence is CASSIMAATNEKLFF. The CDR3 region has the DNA TGTGCCAGTAGTATCATGGCAGCAACTAATGAAAAACTGTTTTTT.

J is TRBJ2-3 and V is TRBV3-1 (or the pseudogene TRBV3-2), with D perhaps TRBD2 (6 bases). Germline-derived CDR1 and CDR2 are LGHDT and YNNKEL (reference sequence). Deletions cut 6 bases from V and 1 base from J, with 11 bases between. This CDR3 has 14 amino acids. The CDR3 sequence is CASRRGGGTDTQYF. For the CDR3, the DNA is TGTGCCAGCAGACGGGGAGGAGGCACAGATACGCAGTATTTT.

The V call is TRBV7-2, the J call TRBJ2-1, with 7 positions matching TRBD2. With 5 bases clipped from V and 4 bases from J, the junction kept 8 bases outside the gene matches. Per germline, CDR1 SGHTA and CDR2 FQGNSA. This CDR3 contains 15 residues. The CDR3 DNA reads TGTGCCAGCAGCAAATCTAGCGGAGCATACAATGAGCAGTTCTTC. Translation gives CASSKSSGAYNEQFF.